The 12 T cell receptor beta chains below were found in one sample sequenced in a study of response to subunit inactivated influenza vaccine. TCRdb analysed the RT-PCR reads with MiXCR anew, one entry per CDR3 protein. The sample gives some 640,000 distinct CDR3 sequences, about 15% of which show up once; 6% to 8% is in the top ten. The starting material was PBMCs from blood, obtained roughly 2 weeks before vaccination. The source is a man between 45 and 60 years old who received an inactivated influenza vaccine.

This clonotype was counted only a few times. The chain uses TRBV18 and TRBJ2-2; tentative D call: TRBD1 (6 bases). Germline V gene lookup returns CDR1 KGHSH and CDR2 LQKENI. The CDR3 is 16 residues long. Trimming pared 2 bases from V and 0 bases from J, leaving 10 bases between. Here the CDR3 reads CASSPSGTTNTGELFF. CDR3 DNA: TGTGCCAGCTCACCAAGTGGGACAACGAACACCGGGGAGCTGTTTTTT. Supplemented by reference TRBV18 and TRBJ2-2, the full variable domain reads NAGVMQNPRHLVRRRGQEARLRCSPMKGHSHVYWYRQLPEEGLKFMVYLQKENIIDESGMPKERFSAEFPKEGPSILRIQQVVRGDSAAYFCASSPSGTTNTGELFFGEGSRLTVL.

The chain recombines TRBV10-3 with TRBJ2-2; perhaps TRBD2 as D (6 bases). Trimming took off 6 bases at V and 2 bases at J, with 16 bases between the two ends. The CDR3 extends over 16 amino acids. In germline, CDR1 is ENHRY, CDR2 SYGVKD. CDR3 in amino acids: CAISFAPGLNTGELFF. CDR3 coding DNA: TGTGCCATCAGCTTCGCCCCGGGACTTAACACCGGGGAGCTGTTTTTT.

This clonotype was recorded a few times. This sequence joins TRBV7-2 and TRBJ2-1; unclear D gene. Germline CDR1 reads SGHTA; CDR2 reads FQGNSA. Between the trimmed V and J ends, which lost 0 bases and 0 bases, there was a span of 21 bases. There are 20 residues in the CDR3. The CDR3 DNA is TGTGCCAGCAGCTTAGCGCCGGCGGTGAAATTCCCAAGCTCCTACAATGAGCAGTTCTTC. Protein product: CASSLAPAVKFPSSYNEQFF.

A remark on this clonotype: The junction differs from germline at one of its ends, possibly a read error. The gene calls are TRBV7-7 and TRBJ2-5; D tentatively reads TRBD1 or TRBD2 (6 bases each). Per the germline V gene, CDR1 is SSHAT and CDR2 is FNYEAQ (reference sequence). The CDR3 has 16 residues. The CDR3 DNA reads as TGTGCTAGCAGCTTAGGGGGGTACGGAATCCAAGAGACCCAGTACTTC. Its protein is CASSLGGYGIQETQYF.

The chain recombines TRBV29-1 with TRBJ2-1; 10 nucleotides align to TRBD1. The trim removed 6 bases at V and 9 bases at J, leaving 5 bases unmatched. The germline V gene encodes CDR1 SQVTM and CDR2 ANQGSEA. The CDR3 contains 12 residues. The CDR3 protein is CSVDRGQGEQFF. Here the CDR3 DNA reads TGCAGCGTCGACAGGGGGCAGGGTGAGCAGTTCTTC.

This clonotype was observed a handful of times. The rearrangement joins TRBV28 to TRBJ2-7; D remains unclear. CDR3 length equals 13 residues. Germline assignment: CDR1 MDHEN and CDR2 SYDVKM. V was clipped by 2 bases and J by 7 bases, with 12 bases between them. CDR3 protein: CASSLLPQAEQYF. The CDR3 bases are TGTGCCAGCAGTTTACTCCCTCAGGCGGAGCAGTACTTC.

This clonotype appeared many times. The rearrangement joins TRBV20-1 to TRBJ2-7, with D possibly matching TRBD2 (6 bases). Trimming pared 6 bases from V and 0 bases from J, leaving 15 bases between. The V gene's germline CDR1 is DFQATT and CDR2 SNEGSKA (reference sequence). The CDR3 covers 14 residues. The CDR3 region has the DNA TGCAGTGCCAGCCTAGCGAGGAGCTCCTACGAGCAGTACTTC. Its protein is CSASLARSSYEQYF.

The chain recombines TRBV5-4 with TRBJ2-1, with a tentative D call TRBD2 (5 bases). CDR1 and CDR2 (germline): SGHNT, YYREEE (reference sequence). Trimming removed 2 bases from V and 0 bases from J, with 18 bases in between. CDR3 size: 18 residues. CDR3 nucleotides: TGTGCCAGCAGCTTTCTTTTTGCTAGAGGGTCCTCCTACAATGAGCAGTTCTTC. This sequence encodes CASSFLFARGSSYNEQFF. Looking up the rest from reference TRBV5-4 and TRBJ2-1 gives the full variable domain: ETGVTQSPTHLIKTRGQQVTLRCSSQSGHNTVSWYQQALGQGPQFIFQYYREEENGRGNFPPRFSGLQFPNYSSELNVNALELDDSALYLCASSFLFARGSSYNEQFFGPGTRLTVL.

This chain links TRBV7-7 with TRBJ2-7; 10 bases align to TRBD2. Germline CDR1 is SSHAT and CDR2 is FNYEAQ (reference sequence). The CDR3 totals 13 residues. CDR3 sequence (DNA): TGTGCTAGCGGGGGGAACAGGGCCCTCGAGCAGTACTTC. Its translation is CASGGNRALEQYF.

This clonotype has only a few counts. The rearrangement links TRBV24-1 to TRBJ2-5; D call uncertain. V lost 4 bases and J lost 1, with 6 bases in between. This CDR3 has 13 residues. Germline CDR1 KGHDR, CDR2 SFDVKD. In DNA, the CDR3 is TGTGCCACCAGTGACAGTCCCCAAGAGACCCAGTACTTC. It specifies CATSDSPQETQYF.

This clonotype was counted a few times. J is TRBJ2-2 and V is TRBV12-3 or TRBV12-4; D is uncertain. The CDR3 contains 12 residues. With 4 bases removed from V and 6 bases from J, the gap between germline ends came to 6 bases. The CDR3 DNA sequence: TGTGCCAGCAGTTCAAACTCCGGGGAGCTGTTTTTT. As protein: CASSSNSGELFF.

This clonotype occurred a few times. The chain joins TRBV5-1 to TRBJ2-3, with 12 bases lining up with TRBD2. Per the germline V gene, CDR1 is SGHRS and CDR2 is YFSETQ. CDR3 size: 16 residues. The ends lost 0 bases at V and 5 bases at J; junction bases unmatched: 4. The CDR3 is CASSLERLAGEDTQYF. CDR3 DNA sequence: TGCGCCAGCAGCTTGGAGCGACTAGCGGGGGAAGATACGCAGTATTTT.